Described below is a single TCR beta chain sequence and its context. The data were obtained in a study of blood T cell repertoires in COVID-19. Study information: Whether acute or convalescent, the COVID-19 samples came from the United States, Italy and Spain. The analysed material was cDNA or gDNA that came from T cells, B-cell-depleted T cells, or PBMCs.

Authors' data handling: Reference gene primer amplification gave nucleated cell count estimates. This table comes from immunoSEQ multiplex PCR, and its TCRdb copy is limited to in-frame clones, with some not included. The V and J calls and clone size were taken over from that table, and D and trimming were inferred from the DNA. The data hold some 150,000 clones, with 87% observed a single time. Sequences were obtained from peripheral blood. The sequence was collected from a man aged 45 to 65 who had recovered from COVID-19.

CDR3 sequence: CAWRTTVFTGYTF. The DNA of the CDR3 is TGTGCCTGGAGGACCACAGTTTTTACGGGCTACACCTTC. The genes are TRBV30 and TRBJ1-2; D remains ambiguous. Germline loops: CDR1 GTSNPN, CDR2 SVGIG (reference sequence). The V end was cut by 3 bases, the J end by 8 bases, with 16 bases between. The CDR3 loop spans 13 amino acids.